What follows are 30 T cell receptor beta chains derived from one specimen sequenced in a study of blood T cell repertoires in COVID-19 (dated by TCRdb to 2020 to 2021). The method was the immunoSEQ multiplex PCR assay. Imported from immuneACCESS, the table was reduced by TCRdb to in-frame sequences with V and J called. These copies leave out some clones; in studies compared against another copy, an unresolved V gene accounts for under half, and the cause of the remainder is not known. Counted in this sample were some 250,000 clones; 85% to 90% of them appeared once. The top ten clonotypes cover roughly 16% of the sample. Sequencing input: PBMCs or T cells enriched from blood (not recorded which). The receptors here all came from a man aged 18-30 years who had recovered from COVID-19.

J is TRBJ1-5 and V is TRBV7-8, with a tentative D call TRBD1 (6 bases). The CDR3 is made up of 15 amino acids. Germline V gene data show CDR1 as SGHVS and CDR2 as FQNEAQ. V lost 0 bases to trimming and J lost 6 bases, with 12 bases between them. The CDR3 here is CASSLASGAGQPQHF. Here the CDR3 DNA reads TGTGCCAGCAGCTTAGCCTCAGGGGCCGGTCAGCCCCAGCATTTT.

The chain joins TRBV28 to TRBJ2-7; possible D gene TRBD2, 6 bases. Germline V CDR1 and CDR2: MDHEN, SYDVKM. This CDR3 has 12 amino acids. V lost 6 bases, J lost 6 bases, and 12 bases lay in between. The CDR3, as DNA: TGTGCCAGCAGCCAGGGACTGGGCGAGCAGTACTTC. It yields the protein CASSQGLGEQYF. The variable domain in full, completed from reference TRBV28 and TRBJ2-7, reads DVKVTQSSRYLVKRTGEKVFLECVQDMDHENMFWYRQDPGLGLRLIYFSYDVKMKEKGDIPEGYSVSREKKERFSLILESASTNQTSMYLCASSQGLGEQYFGPGTRLTVT.

For this clone: The junction does not match germline at one end; this may be a read error. The chain carries TRBV7-8 and TRBJ1-3; no clear D gene. The germline gives CDR1 SGHVS, CDR2 FQNEAQ. The CDR3 runs 12 residues. The CDR3 here is CATSPAGNTIYF. In DNA, the CDR3 is TGTGCCACCAGCCCCGCTGGAAACACCATATATTTT.

The genes are TRBV7-9 and TRBJ2-2, with 12 bases aligning to TRBD2. This CDR3 contains 19 residues. V gave up 1 base and J gave up 4 bases; unmatched junction bases: 10. Looked up from germline, CDR1 is SEHNR and CDR2 is FQNEAQ (reference sequence). The CDR3 sequence: CASSLVRSSGRAGTGELFF. CDR3 DNA: TGTGCCAGCAGCTTAGTACGGTCTAGCGGGAGGGCCGGCACCGGGGAGCTGTTTTTT. The full variable domain, its missing parts supplied by reference TRBV7-9 and TRBJ2-2, is DTGVSQNPRHKITKRGQNVTFRCDPISEHNRLYWYRQTLGQGPEFLTYFQNEAQLEKSRLLSDRFSAERPKGSFSTLEIQRTEQGDSAMYLCASSLVRSSGRAGTGELFFGEGSRLTVL.

The gene calls are TRBV6-5 and TRBJ1-1, with no clear D. Trimming left V 6 bases short and J 3 bases short, with 17 bases between. Germline CDR1 and CDR2: MNHEY and SVGAGI. The CDR3 has 15 amino acids. CDR3 in DNA: TGTGCCAGCAGGCCGGCGGCCGCATCCCACACTGAAGCTTTCTTT. It specifies CASRPAAASHTEAFF.

The rearrangement joins TRBV6-5 to TRBJ1-2; no clear D. Trimming pared 0 bases from V and 0 bases from J, leaving 8 bases between. CDR3 length: 15 amino acids. CDR1 MNHEY and CDR2 SVGAGI come from the germline V gene. Here the CDR3 reads CASSYSGQANYGYTF. CDR3 bases: TGTGCCAGCAGTTACTCGGGTCAGGCTAACTATGGCTACACCTTC.

The rearrangement joins TRBV27 to TRBJ2-1; a possible D gene is TRBD1 (6 bases). V was cut by 0 bases and J by 7 bases, with 10 bases left in between. Germline CDR1 is MNHEY and CDR2 is SMNVEV (reference sequence). This CDR3 is built from 14 residues. The CDR3 DNA is TGTGCCAGCAGTTTATCCTTCCAGGGGAATGAGCAGTTCTTC. Its translation is CASSLSFQGNEQFF.

This clone was seen only once. This sequence joins TRBV29-1 and TRBJ1-2; TRBD1 might be the D (6 bases). CDR3 size: 15 residues. V dropped 2 bases and J dropped 5 bases, with 18 bases sitting between them. Germline V gene data show CDR1 as SQVTM and CDR2 as ANQGSEA. The CDR3, as DNA: TGCAGCGTTGAACCCCAGGGGCGCCTCTATTATGGCTACACCTTC. Residues: CSVEPQGRLYYGYTF.

V gene TRBV28 combines with J gene TRBJ2-2; 11 positions match TRBD2. The J segment lost 2 bases and the V segment lost 3 bases, leaving 8 bases of the junction unmatched. This CDR3 has 18 amino acids. CDR1 MDHEN and CDR2 SYDVKM come from the germline V gene. The CDR3 nucleotides are TGTGCCAGCAGTTTCTTTGGGACTAGCGGCCTAAACACCGGGGAGCTGTTTTTT. Protein product: CASSFFGTSGLNTGELFF.

In this sample, this clone turned up once. One junction end does not reproduce the germline sequence, and a read error may be involved. J is TRBJ1-2 and V is TRBV7-6; D might be TRBD1 (6 bases). There are 10 residues in the CDR3. Per the germline V gene, CDR1 is SGHVS and CDR2 is FNYEAQ. CDR3 in amino acids: CASSRGGGDF. CDR3 bases: TGTGCCAGCAGCAGGGGGGGAGGCGACTTC.

The rearrangement links TRBV28 to TRBJ1-1; D is undetermined. V lost 3 bases and J lost 0, with 8 bases in between. The CDR3 spans 14 residues. Looked up from germline, CDR1 is MDHEN and CDR2 is SYDVKM. The CDR3 nucleotides read TGTGCCAGCAGTTTTGCCCCTATGAACACTGAAGCTTTCTTT. Translation: CASSFAPMNTEAFF.

This chain links TRBV28 with TRBJ1-6; perhaps TRBD1 as D (6 bases). Germline CDR1 MDHEN, CDR2 SYDVKM. The germline V and J ends were trimmed by 2 bases and 10 bases, with 15 bases remaining between them. The CDR3 has 15 residues. The CDR3 spells CASSLTGNAGSPLHF. In nucleotides, the CDR3 is TGTGCCAGCAGTTTAACAGGGAACGCAGGATCACCCCTCCACTTT.

CDR3 in DNA: TGCGCCAGCAGCACTCAGGCGCACTCTGGAAACACCATATATTTT. It encodes CASSTQAHSGNTIYF. This chain links TRBV4-1 with TRBJ1-3; unclear D gene. Trimming removed 5 bases at V and 0 bases at J, with 11 bases between. Germline V gives CDR1 MGHRA, CDR2 YSYEKL. This CDR3 is 15 amino acids long.

V and J are TRBV7-8 and TRBJ2-2; D is possibly TRBD1 (5 bases). Germline values: CDR1 SGHVS, CDR2 FQNEAQ. The CDR3 loop spans 13 amino acids. V shed 4 bases and J shed 4 bases, with 7 bases lying between them. CDR3: CASSWGVTGELFF. CDR3 nucleotides: TGTGCCAGCAGCTGGGGCGTCACCGGGGAGCTGTTTTTT.

This clone occurred a few times. The V call is TRBV18, the J call TRBJ1-2, with D hard to call. Germline V lookup: CDR1 KGHSH, CDR2 LQKENI. Trimming took 3 bases from V and 7 from J, leaving 15 bases between them. This CDR3 is 14 amino acids long. CDR3 in amino acids: CASSPGPLAGGYTF. CDR3 sequence (DNA): TGTGCCAGCTCACCCGGACCCCTAGCAGGTGGCTACACCTTC.

J is TRBJ2-3 and V is TRBV4-2; TRBD2 agrees at 10 bases. The CDR3 loop spans 17 amino acids. The germline V gene encodes CDR1 LGHNA and CDR2 YNFKEQ. Trimming took 0 bases from V and 2 from J; bases not matched to a gene: 5. The CDR3: CASSQDLAGALTDTQYF. CDR3 nucleotide sequence: TGTGCCAGCAGCCAAGACCTAGCGGGAGCGCTCACAGATACGCAGTATTTT.

This chain links TRBV11-2 with TRBJ1-1, with D tentatively TRBD1 (5 bases). Per germline, CDR1 SGHAT and CDR2 FQNNGV. Trimming stripped 2 bases from V and 8 bases from J, with 9 bases between. The CDR3 covers 12 residues. The CDR3 DNA reads TGTGCCAGCAGCTTAAGCAGGGTAGAAGCTTTCTTT. Its protein is CASSLSRVEAFF.

J is TRBJ1-2 and V is TRBV19; weak D call: TRBD1 (5 bases). Germline V lookup: CDR1 LNHDA, CDR2 SQIVND (reference sequence). CDR3 length: 17 amino acids. With 5 bases removed from V and 3 bases from J, the gap between germline ends came to 22 bases. CDR3 sequence (DNA): TGTGCCAGTAGTTTCCGCGATGGTAGCAGGGTTTACTATGGCTACACCTTC. As protein: CASSFRDGSRVYYGYTF.

V is TRBV2 and J is TRBJ2-1, with TRBD2 identical over 8 bases. Germline loops: CDR1 SNHLY, CDR2 FYNNEI. The CDR3 covers 14 residues. V lost 4 bases and J lost 5; bases outside the gene matches: 4. The DNA for the CDR3 is TGTGCCAGCAGTGTACTAGCGGTCAACAATGAGCAGTTCTTC. Translation gives CASSVLAVNNEQFF.

The rearrangement joins TRBV5-6 to TRBJ1-6; 8 positions agree with TRBD1. The CDR3 has 14 residues. The trim removed 5 bases at V and 7 bases at J, leaving 5 bases unmatched. Germline values: CDR1 SGHDT, CDR2 YYEEEE. In nucleotides, the CDR3 is TGTGCCAGCAGTCAGGACAGGGACAATTCACCCCTCCACTTT. It codes for CASSQDRDNSPLHF.

The rearrangement links TRBV24-1 to TRBJ2-7; maybe TRBD1 (5 bases). This CDR3 region has 14 residues. Germline V CDR1 and CDR2: KGHDR, SFDVKD. The germline V and J ends were trimmed by 5 bases and 4 bases, with 14 bases remaining between them. The CDR3 reads CATSGFRDSYEQYF. The CDR3 nucleotides are TGTGCCACCAGTGGTTTCCGCGACAGTTACGAGCAGTACTTC.

The chain has TRBV14 and TRBJ1-2; perhaps TRBD1 as D (6 bases). This CDR3 has 16 amino acids. Germline CDR1 and CDR2: SGHDN and FVKESK. Trimming took off 4 bases at V and 3 bases at J, with 18 bases between the two ends. The CDR3 sequence is CASSRFQGPPYYGYTF. CDR3 DNA: TGTGCCAGCAGCCGCTTTCAGGGGCCTCCGTACTATGGCTACACCTTC.

The rearrangement joins TRBV7-9 to TRBJ2-7, with 9 bases identical to TRBD2. The CDR3 is 13 amino acids. Germline V lookup: CDR1 SEHNR, CDR2 FQNEAQ (reference sequence). Unmatched junction bases numbered 2, after V lost 5 bases and J lost 3 bases. The CDR3 loop is CASSLSGSYEQYF. CDR3 sequence (DNA): TGTGCCAGCAGCCTTAGCGGGAGCTACGAGCAGTACTTC.

The CDR3 bases are TGTGCCTGGAGTGTACGCAGGGCAACGCCTTATGGCTACACCTTC. Protein sequence: CAWSVRRATPYGYTF. The V gene is TRBV30, the J gene TRBJ1-2; maybe TRBD1 (5 bases). CDR3 length equals 15 residues. Between the trimmed V and J ends, which lost 0 bases and 5 bases, there was a span of 16 bases. CDR1 GTSNPN and CDR2 SVGIG come from the germline V gene (reference sequence).

The genes are TRBV6-5 and TRBJ1-1, with D tentatively TRBD1 (5 bases). Per the germline V gene, CDR1 is MNHEY and CDR2 is SVGAGI. Trimming left V 6 bases short and J 5 bases short, with 19 bases between. The CDR3 has 15 residues. CDR3 sequence (DNA): TGTGCCAGCAGCTCGGAGGGACGCCCGGTGACTGAAGCTTTCTTT. It is translated as CASSSEGRPVTEAFF.

This chain connects TRBV19 to TRBJ1-4; 8 nucleotides match TRBD1. The CDR3 runs to 15 residues. Germline CDR1 and CDR2: LNHDA and SQIVND (reference sequence). V lost 3 bases to trimming and J lost 8 bases; unmatched junction nucleotides: 8. Here the CDR3 reads CASSIVRGRVEKLFF. As DNA, the CDR3 is TGTGCCAGTAGTATTGTCAGGGGGCGCGTGGAAAAACTGTTTTTT.

The sample holds a few counts of this clone. CDR3 sequence reads: CASSLDLAGGFNEQFF. CDR3 sequence (DNA): TGTGCCAGCAGCTTAGACCTAGCGGGAGGGTTCAATGAGCAGTTCTTC. V is TRBV7-9 and J is TRBJ2-1, with 12 bases aligning to TRBD2. V shed 1 base, J shed 6 bases, and the junction held 4 bases outside the gene matches. CDR3 length: 16 residues. Germline V gene data show CDR1 as SEHNR and CDR2 as FQNEAQ (reference sequence).

The chain employs TRBV5-1 and TRBJ1-6, with D maybe TRBD1 (5 bases). This CDR3 comprises 16 residues. Trimming removed 5 bases from V and 5 bases from J, with 17 bases in between. CDR1 and CDR2 from the germline V gene are SGHRS and YFSETQ. In DNA form, the CDR3 reads TGCGCCAGCAGTCCCCAGGGAGGAGGGAATAATTCACCCCTCCACTTT. Encoded protein: CASSPQGGGNNSPLHF.

Many counts were recorded for this clone. This chain uses TRBV4-2 with TRBJ1-2; D is perhaps TRBD1 (5 bases). Germline assignment: CDR1 LGHNA and CDR2 YNFKEQ. The CDR3 contains 14 residues. Trimming shortened V by 0 bases and J by 4 bases, and 9 bases separated the two germline ends. The CDR3 here is CASSQDRVGYGYTF. CDR3 nucleotides: TGTGCCAGCAGCCAAGACAGGGTAGGCTATGGCTACACCTTC.

The CDR3 sequence: CASSLGGGGYEQYF. Written as DNA, the CDR3 is TGCGCCAGCAGCTTGGGGGGCGGCGGTTACGAGCAGTACTTC. This chain joins TRBV5-1 and TRBJ2-7, with D maybe TRBD1 (5 bases). There are 14 residues in the CDR3. V was clipped by 0 bases and J by 4 bases, with 11 bases between them. CDR1 is SGHRS, CDR2 YFSETQ, per germline.